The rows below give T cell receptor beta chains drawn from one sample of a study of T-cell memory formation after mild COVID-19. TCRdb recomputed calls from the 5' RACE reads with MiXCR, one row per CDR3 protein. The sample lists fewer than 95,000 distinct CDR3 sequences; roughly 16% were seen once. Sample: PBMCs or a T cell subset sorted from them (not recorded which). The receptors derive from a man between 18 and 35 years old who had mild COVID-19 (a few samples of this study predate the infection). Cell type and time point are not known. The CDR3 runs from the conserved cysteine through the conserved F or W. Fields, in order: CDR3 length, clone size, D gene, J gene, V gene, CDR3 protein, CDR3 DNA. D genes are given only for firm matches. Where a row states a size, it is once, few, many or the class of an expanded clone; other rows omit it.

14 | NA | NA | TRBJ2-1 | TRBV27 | CATRRAVSYNEQFF | TGTGCCACCCGCCGGGCGGTCTCCTACAATGAGCAGTTCTTC
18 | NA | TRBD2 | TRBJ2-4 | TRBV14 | CASSPRTSGGLAKNIQYF | TGTGCCAGCAGCCCCAGGACTAGCGGGGGCCTAGCCAAAAACATTCAGTACTTC
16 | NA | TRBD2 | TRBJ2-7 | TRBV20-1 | CSAPPLAGASSYEQYF | TGCAGTGCCCCCCCCTTAGCGGGGGCCAGCTCCTACGAGCAGTACTTC
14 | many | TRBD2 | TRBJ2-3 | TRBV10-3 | CAMASGGALDTQYF | TGTGCCATGGCTAGCGGGGGGGCTCTAGATACGCAGTATTTT
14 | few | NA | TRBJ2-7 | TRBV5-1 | CASSPWAGSYEQYF | TGCGCCAGCAGCCCGTGGGCGGGGTCCTACGAGCAGTACTTC
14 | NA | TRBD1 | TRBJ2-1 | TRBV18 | CASSPPTGDNEQFF | TGTGCCAGCTCACCACCAACAGGGGATAATGAGCAGTTCTTC
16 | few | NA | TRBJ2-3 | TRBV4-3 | CASSQDPGPILDTQYF | TGCGCCAGCAGCCAAGACCCGGGCCCTATCTTGGATACGCAGTATTTT
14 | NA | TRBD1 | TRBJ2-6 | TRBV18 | CASSTGGLANVLTF | TGTGCCAGCTCGACAGGGGGGTTAGCCAACGTCCTGACTTTC
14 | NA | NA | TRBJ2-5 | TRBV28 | CASSPISRAGTQYF | TGTGCCAGCAGTCCCATCTCTCGGGCCGGGACCCAGTACTTC
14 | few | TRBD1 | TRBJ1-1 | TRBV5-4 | CASSRGDRGPRAFF | TGTGCCAGCAGCAGGGGGGACAGGGGGCCCCGAGCTTTCTTT
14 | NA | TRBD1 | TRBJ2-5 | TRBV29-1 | CSVEVGRGLETQYF | TGCAGCGTTGAAGTGGGCAGGGGGTTGGAGACCCAGTACTTC
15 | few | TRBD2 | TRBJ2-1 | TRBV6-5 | CASTLGASGGEEQFF | TGTGCCAGCACCCTGGGGGCTAGCGGGGGCGAGGAGCAGTTCTTC
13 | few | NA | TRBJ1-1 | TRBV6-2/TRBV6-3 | CASSYGRKGEAFF | TGTGCCAGCAGTTACGGCAGGAAGGGTGAAGCTTTCTTT
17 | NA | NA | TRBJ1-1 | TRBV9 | CASSVAPWGAMNTEAFF | TGTGCCAGCAGCGTAGCCCCTTGGGGGGCCATGAACACTGAAGCTTTCTTT
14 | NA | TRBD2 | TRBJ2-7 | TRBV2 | CASSRTSGRYEQYF | TGTGCCAGCAGCAGGACTAGCGGGCGCTACGAGCAGTACTTC
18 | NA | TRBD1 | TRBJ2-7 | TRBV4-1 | CASSQEVHRDSYQSEQYF | TGCGCCAGCAGCCAAGAAGTCCACCGGGACAGCTATCAATCCGAGCAGTACTTC
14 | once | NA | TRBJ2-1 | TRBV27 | CATTQRSSYNEQFF | TGTGCCACCACCCAGAGAAGCTCCTACAATGAGCAGTTCTTC
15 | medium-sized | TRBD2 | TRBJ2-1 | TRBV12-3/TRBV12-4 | CASTRASGGAGEQFF | TGTGCCAGCACCCGGGCTAGCGGGGGGGCCGGTGAGCAGTTCTTC
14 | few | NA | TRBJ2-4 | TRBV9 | CASSVEVGGYIQYF | TGTGCCAGCAGCGTAGAGGTCGGTGGGTACATTCAGTACTTC
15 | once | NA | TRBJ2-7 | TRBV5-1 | CASSSVDRDLYEQYF | TGCGCCAGCAGCTCGGTGGACAGAGATCTCTACGAGCAGTACTTC
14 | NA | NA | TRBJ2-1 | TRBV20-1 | CSARPPRRANEQFF | TGCAGTGCTAGACCCCCACGCCGGGCCAATGAGCAGTTCTTC
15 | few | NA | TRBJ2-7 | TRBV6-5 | CASSHWDGSSYEQYF | TGTGCCAGCAGCCACTGGGACGGTAGCTCCTACGAGCAGTACTTC
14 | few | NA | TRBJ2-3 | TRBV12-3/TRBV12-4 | CASTITTVTDTQYF | TGTGCCAGCACCATAACGACTGTCACAGATACGCAGTATTTT
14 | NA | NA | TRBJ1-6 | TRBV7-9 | CASSSTLTNSPLHF | TGTGCCAGCAGCTCCACACTTACCAATTCACCCCTCCACTTT
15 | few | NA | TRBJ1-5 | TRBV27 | CASSFTAYSNQPQHF | TGTGCCAGCAGTTTTACGGCATATAGCAATCAGCCCCAGCATTTT
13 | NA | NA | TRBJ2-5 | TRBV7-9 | CASSWGPQETQYF | TGTGCCAGCAGCTGGGGACCGCAAGAGACCCAGTACTTC
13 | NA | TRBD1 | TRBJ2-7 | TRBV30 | CAWSPGTGYEQYF | TGTGCCTGGAGCCCCGGGACAGGATACGAGCAGTACTTC
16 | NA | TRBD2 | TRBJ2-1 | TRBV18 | CASSPSTSGGYNEQFF | TGTGCCAGCTCACCCTCCACTAGCGGGGGCTACAATGAGCAGTTCTTC
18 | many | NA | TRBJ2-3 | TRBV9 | CASSPRRGAAYFTDTQYF | TGTGCCAGCAGCCCACGGAGGGGGGCAGCGTACTTCACAGATACGCAGTATTTT
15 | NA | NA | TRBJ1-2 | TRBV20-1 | CSAENGRGDAYGYTF | TGCAGTGCGGAAAACGGACGGGGGGATGCGTATGGCTACACCTTC
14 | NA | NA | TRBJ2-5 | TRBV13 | CASSARTRGGTQYF | TGTGCCAGCAGCGCGCGGACCAGGGGTGGAACCCAGTACTTC
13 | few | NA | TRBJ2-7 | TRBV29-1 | CSVAPGPSYEQYF | TGCAGCGTTGCCCCGGGACCGTCCTACGAGCAGTACTTC
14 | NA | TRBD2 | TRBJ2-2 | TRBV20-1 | CSARTSGGAGELFF | TGCAGTGCAAGGACTAGCGGGGGTGCCGGGGAGCTGTTTTTT
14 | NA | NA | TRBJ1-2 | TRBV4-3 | CASSQELAGDGYTF | TGCGCCAGCAGCCAAGAATTAGCGGGGGATGGCTACACCTTC
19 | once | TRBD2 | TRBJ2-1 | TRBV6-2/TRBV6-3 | CASSYSPSGVLSSYNEQFF | TGTGCCAGCAGTTACTCCCCTAGCGGGGTACTTAGCTCCTACAATGAGCAGTTCTTC
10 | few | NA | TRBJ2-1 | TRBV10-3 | CATAEGEQFF | TGTGCCACCGCAGAGGGCGAGCAGTTCTTC
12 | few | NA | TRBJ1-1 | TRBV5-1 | CASSLGQSVAFF | TGCGCCAGCAGCTTGGGACAATCGGTAGCTTTCTTT
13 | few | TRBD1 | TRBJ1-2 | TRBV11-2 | CATRDRENYGYTF | TGTGCCACCCGCGACAGGGAAAACTATGGCTACACCTTC
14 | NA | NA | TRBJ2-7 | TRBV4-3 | CASSPGLNSYEQYF | TGCGCCAGCAGCCCAGGTCTTAACTCCTACGAGCAGTACTTC
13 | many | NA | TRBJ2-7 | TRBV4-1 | CASSQDRGSVKYF | TGCGCCAGCAGCCAAGATAGGGGGTCCGTGAAGTACTTC
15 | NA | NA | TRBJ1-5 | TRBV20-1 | CSAPGDLASNQPQHF | TGCAGTGCTCCCGGGGACTTGGCGAGCAATCAGCCCCAGCATTTT
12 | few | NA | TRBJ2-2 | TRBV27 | CASSSPTGELFF | TGTGCCAGCAGTAGCCCAACCGGGGAGCTGTTTTTT
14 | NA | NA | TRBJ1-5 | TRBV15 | CATSRQGYDQPQHF | TGTGCCACCAGCAGACAGGGGTACGATCAGCCCCAGCATTTT
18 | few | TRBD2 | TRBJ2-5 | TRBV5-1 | CASSGDKTSDPWGETQYF | TGCGCCAGCAGCGGGGACAAGACTAGCGATCCGTGGGGGGAGACCCAGTACTTC
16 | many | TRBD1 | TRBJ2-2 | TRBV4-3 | CASSHGTGENTGELFF | TGCGCCAGCAGCCACGGGACAGGGGAGAACACCGGGGAGCTGTTTTTT
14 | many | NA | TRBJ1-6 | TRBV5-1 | CASSDSSYNSPLHF | TGCGCCAGCAGTGACAGCTCCTATAATTCACCCCTCCACTTT
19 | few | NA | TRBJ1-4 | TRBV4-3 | CASSQEKGGIYSTNEKLFF | TGCGCCAGCAGCCAAGAAAAAGGGGGAATCTACTCAACTAATGAAAAACTGTTTTTT
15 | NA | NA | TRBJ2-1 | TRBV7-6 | CASSDTDRSLNEQFF | TGTGCCAGCAGCGATACAGATAGATCCCTCAATGAGCAGTTCTTC
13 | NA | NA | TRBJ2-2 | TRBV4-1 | CASSQDRSGELFF | TGCGCCAGCAGCCAAGATCGTTCCGGGGAGCTGTTTTTT
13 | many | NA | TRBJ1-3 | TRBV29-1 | CSGWGMDGNTIYF | TGCTCGGGTTGGGGGATGGATGGAAACACCATATATTTT
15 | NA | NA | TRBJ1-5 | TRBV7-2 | CASSLVPNSNQPQHF | TGTGCCAGCAGCTTAGTCCCAAATAGCAATCAGCCCCAGCATTTT
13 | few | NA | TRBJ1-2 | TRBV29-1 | CSVIDREAEGYTF | TGCAGCGTTATAGACCGGGAGGCCGAGGGCTACACCTTC
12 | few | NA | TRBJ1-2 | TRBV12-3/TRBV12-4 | CASSQENYGYTF | TGTGCCAGCAGCCAGGAAAACTATGGCTACACCTTC